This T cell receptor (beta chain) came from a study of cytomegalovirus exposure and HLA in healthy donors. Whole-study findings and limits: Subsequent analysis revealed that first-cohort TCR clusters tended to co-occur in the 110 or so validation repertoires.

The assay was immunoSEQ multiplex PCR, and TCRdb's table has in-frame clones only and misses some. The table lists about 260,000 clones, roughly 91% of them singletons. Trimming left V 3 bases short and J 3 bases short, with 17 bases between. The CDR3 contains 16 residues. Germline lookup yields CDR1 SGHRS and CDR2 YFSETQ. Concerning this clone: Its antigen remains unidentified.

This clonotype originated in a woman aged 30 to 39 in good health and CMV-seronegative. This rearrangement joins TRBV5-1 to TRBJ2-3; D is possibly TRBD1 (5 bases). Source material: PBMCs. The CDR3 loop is CASSSLQGYGTDTQYF. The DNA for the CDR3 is TGCGCCAGCAGCTCGCTCCAGGGATACGGGACAGATACGCAGTATTTT.